Sequencing of this TCR beta chain was carried out in a study of cytomegalovirus exposure and HLA in healthy donors. Whole-study results and caveats: Testing in vitro showed a few CMV-associated chains specific for CMV antigens. Indistinguishable V segments, including TRBV6-2 and TRBV6-3, were excluded.

Comments on this clone: Its target is unknown.

V lost 7 bases to trimming and J lost 2 bases, with 14 bases between them. The germline V gene encodes CDR1 MNHEY and CDR2 SVGAGI. The CDR3 totals 14 residues. PCR primers comprised 60 Vbeta and 13 Jbeta primers. In the study's own analysis: Later, an analysis found 80 million or so unique TCR beta chains, and 10 million to 11 million of these were shared. The repertoire was sequenced with immunoSEQ multiplex PCR; TCRdb's copy has only in-frame clones and lacks some. Clone size and the V and J calls come from that table; the DNA yielded D and trimming. The sample has roughly 160,000 clones, over 70% seen once.

The sample was PBMCs. The TCR sequence derives from a woman between 45 and 60 years old in good health and CMV-seropositive. The V and J genes are TRBV6-5 and TRBJ2-5; D is possibly TRBD1 (6 bases). This chain's CDR3 is CASTPPRGQETQYF. CDR3 DNA sequence: TGTGCCAGCACCCCTCCCAGGGGTCAAGAGACCCAGTACTTC.